This TCR beta chain was retrieved from a study of CD8 T cells in ankylosing spondylitis. TCRdb reprocessed the 5' RACE reads via MiXCR and lists one record per CDR3 protein. The table lists around 28,000 distinct CDR3 sequences, about 31% of them singletons. This clonotype was picked up a small number of times. The J segment lost 3 bases and the V segment lost 1 base, leaving 10 bases of the junction unmatched. The CDR3 contains 17 residues. Germline V gene data show CDR1 as LNHNV and CDR2 as YYDKDF (reference sequence). The clonotype comes from a male donor with ankylosing spondylitis. The sequencing sample was made of synovial fluid, either unsorted or a sorted T cell fraction (not recorded which). The V call is TRBV15, the J call TRBJ2-3, with 7 nucleotides matching TRBD1. For the CDR3, the DNA is TGTGCCACCAGCAGAGCTTTCGCGGACAGGAGAACAGATACGCAGTATTTT. Protein sequence: CATSRAFADRRTDTQYF.